This TCR beta chain was retrieved from a study of T cells after posttransplantation cyclophosphamide. Busulfan-fludarabine conditioning, marrow transplant, and cyclophosphamide on days +3 and +4 were administered. V lost 10 bases, J lost 0 bases, and 4 bases stayed unmatched. The CDR3 covers 13 residues. Germline V gene lookup returns CDR1 MDHEN and CDR2 SYDVKM. This clone turned up a few times. Assay: immunoSEQ multiplex PCR; the TCRdb copy retains only in-frame clones and omits some. Of about 15,000 clones in the sample, about 90% were seen once. This TCR was recovered from a male patient aged 55 to 69 who received an allogeneic stem cell transplant from a related donor and was CMV-positive. A share of the T cells may be of graft donor origin. The source was CD4+ T cells sorted from blood, collected after allogeneic stem cell transplant with posttransplant cyclophosphamide. The chain links TRBV28 to TRBJ1-2, with 8 bases fitting TRBD1. This CDR3 reads CAIDRGTNYGYTF. The DNA for the CDR3 is TGTGCCATAGACAGGGGCACTAACTATGGCTACACCTTC.